These 7 T cell receptor beta chains originate from one sample sequenced in a study of blood T cell repertoires in COVID-19. TCRdb's table, derived via immunoSEQ multiplex PCR, lists solely in-frame clones and lacks some. The sample yields 250,000 to 300,000 clones, roughly 83% seen once. Sequenced material: peripheral blood. These receptor sequences come from a man between 60 and 70 years old who had recovered from COVID-19.

J is TRBJ2-5 and V is TRBV5-4; 8 bases are a match to TRBD1. The CDR3 is 14 amino acids. Per the germline V gene, CDR1 is SGHNT and CDR2 is YYREEE (reference sequence). Trimming cost V 0 bases and J 5 bases; bases outside gene matches: 3. The CDR3: CASSLETGAETQYF. The CDR3 coding sequence is TGTGCCAGCAGCTTGGAGACAGGGGCTGAGACCCAGTACTTC.

As concerns this clone: Other DNA sequences in the sample encode the same CDR3. The chain uses TRBV3-1 (or the pseudogene TRBV3-2) and TRBJ1-5; D is perhaps TRBD1 (6 bases). CDR3 length: 14 amino acids. The germline V gene encodes CDR1 LGHDT and CDR2 YNNKEL (reference sequence). The ends were cut back, 3 bases at V and 2 bases at J, with 8 bases in the middle. CDR3 sequence reads: CASSQAGGNQPQHF. The CDR3 bases are TGTGCCAGCAGCCAGGCAGGGGGCAATCAGCCCCAGCATTTT.

V gene TRBV5-4 combines with J gene TRBJ1-5, with D tentatively TRBD1 (6 bases). V was trimmed by 0 bases and J by 5 bases, leaving 12 bases between them. Per the germline V gene, CDR1 is SGHNT and CDR2 is YYREEE (reference sequence). The CDR3 length is 15 residues. The CDR3 is CASSLGGTRDQPQHF. The CDR3 region has the DNA TGTGCCAGCAGCTTGGGTGGGACAAGGGATCAGCCCCAGCATTTT.

J is TRBJ2-7 and V is TRBV5-5; the match to TRBD2 covers 7 bases. The V segment lost 1 base and the J segment 3 bases; nucleotides outside the gene matches: 1. Germline V gene sequence: CDR1 SGHKS, CDR2 YYEKEE (reference sequence). This CDR3 spans 13 amino acids. The CDR3 nucleotides are TGTGCCAGCAGCTTGCCGGGGGGCTACGAGCAGTACTTC. This encodes CASSLPGGYEQYF.

V is TRBV6-1 and J is TRBJ1-2, with 9 bases lining up with TRBD1. The V gene's germline CDR1 is MNHNS and CDR2 SASEGT. The V and J ends lost 2 bases and 8 bases, in that order; junction bases with no gene match: 9. The CDR3 has 15 residues. The CDR3 nucleotides read TGTGCCAGCAGTGAATGGGGACAGGGAGGTGGCGGCTACACCTTC. It yields the protein CASSEWGQGGGGYTF.

This clone appeared a single time. This rearrangement joins TRBV6-5 to TRBJ2-2; D not certain. CDR1 and CDR2 (germline): MNHEY, SVGAGI. Trimming took 4 bases from V and 1 from J, leaving 7 bases between them. The CDR3 length is 14 residues. CDR3 region: CASSLFRNTGELFF. CDR3 in DNA: TGTGCCAGCAGTTTGTTTAGGAACACCGGGGAGCTGTTTTTT.

This chain joins TRBV30 and TRBJ1-6; D might be TRBD1 (5 bases). This CDR3 has 15 residues. The germline V and J ends were trimmed by 2 bases and 7 bases, with 15 bases remaining between them. In germline, CDR1 is GTSNPN, CDR2 SVGIG (reference sequence). Here the CDR3 reads CAWSSVDSRNSPLHF. The CDR3 DNA sequence: TGTGCCTGGAGTAGCGTCGACAGCCGGAATTCACCCCTCCACTTT.